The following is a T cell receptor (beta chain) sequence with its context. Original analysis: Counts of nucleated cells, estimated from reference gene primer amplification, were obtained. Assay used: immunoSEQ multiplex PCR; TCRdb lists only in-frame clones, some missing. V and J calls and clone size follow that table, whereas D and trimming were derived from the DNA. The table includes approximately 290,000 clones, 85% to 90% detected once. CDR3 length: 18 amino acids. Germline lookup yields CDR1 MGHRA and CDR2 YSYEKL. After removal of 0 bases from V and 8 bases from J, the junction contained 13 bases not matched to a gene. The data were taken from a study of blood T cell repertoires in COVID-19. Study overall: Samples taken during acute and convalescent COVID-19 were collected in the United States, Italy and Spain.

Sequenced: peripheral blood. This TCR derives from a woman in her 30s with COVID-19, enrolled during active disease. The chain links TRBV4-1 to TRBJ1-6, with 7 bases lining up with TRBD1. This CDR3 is CASSQDPGQVVLDSPLHF. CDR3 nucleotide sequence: TGCGCCAGCAGCCAAGACCCCGGACAGGTCGTCCTGGATTCACCCCTCCACTTT.